A selection of T cell receptor beta chains follows, all from one sample in a study of long-term antiretroviral therapy in people with HIV. Measured with immunoSEQ multiplex PCR; TCRdb has only the in-frame clones, and not every one. Counted here are around 29,000 clones, approximately 95% occurring once; the ten biggest clones make up 2.5% to 3.5%. The sequencing here drew on unsorted PBMCs, taken 5.3 years after starting antiretroviral therapy. Receptors were obtained from a man aged 45-65 years with HIV. Each CDR3 is given without its conserved first and last residue. Fields, in order: J gene, V gene, CDR3 protein.

TRBJ2-1	TRBV6-1	ASSEPYRGDNEQF
TRBJ2-6	TRBV9	ASSVVGGTGANVLT
TRBJ2-7	TRBV30	AWSVTGGGRNEQY
TRBJ2-7	TRBV4-2	ASSSRTGGTLRQY
TRBJ2-1	TRBV29-1	SVEDQGRYNEQF
TRBJ1-2	TRBV7-3	ASSSDGGGYT
TRBJ2-7	TRBV18	ASSRLTTDYEQY
TRBJ2-7	TRBV13	ASKNGYSSSYEQY
TRBJ2-4	TRBV18	ASSPQQKIAKNIQY
TRBJ2-1	TRBV10-1	ASSDAGSNEQF
TRBJ2-1	TRBV27	ASGSGDEQF
TRBJ2-1	TRBV7-9	ASSFQAAYNEQF
TRBJ1-6	TRBV5-6	ASSLDWGNSPLH
TRBJ2-7	TRBV5-1	ASSLTGGYSYEQY
TRBJ2-3	TRBV11-2	ASSLVQGPPDTQY
TRBJ2-7	TRBV6-6	ASSYSRDGSYEQY
TRBJ1-5	TRBV28	ASSLRRGAQPQH
TRBJ1-1	TRBV5-6	ASGPLEGTEAF
TRBJ2-6	TRBV2	ASKSGRSQSSGANVLT
TRBJ1-5	TRBV2	ASSEGRTGGQPQH
TRBJ2-1	TRBV19	ASSIGGDNEQF
TRBJ2-2	TRBV9	ASSVTYLAGYANTGELF
TRBJ1-1	TRBV11-3	ASSGYRETEAF
TRBJ1-2	TRBV30	AWSFNPGDGYT
TRBJ2-4	TRBV7-8	ASISQGKKNIQY
TRBJ1-1	TRBV5-6	ASSLGQGAAEAF
TRBJ1-5	TRBV27	ASSQGTGWGQPQH